The rows below give T cell receptor beta chains drawn from one sample of a study of siplizumab effects on memory and regulatory T cells. TCRdb's copy holds only in-frame clones and misses some; the assay was immunoSEQ multiplex PCR. The sample lists about 50,000 clones, more than 85% occurring once. Sequencing was done on a sample of CD8+ T cells sorted from blood. Every receptor here comes from a human donor in good health. Both conserved end residues are trimmed from each CDR3. Fields, in order: V gene, J gene, CDR3 protein.

v_gene: TRBV27; j_gene: TRBJ2-3; CDR3aa: ASSRPRSTDTQY
v_gene: TRBV6-6; j_gene: TRBJ1-2; CDR3aa: ASSGRDRGDGYT
v_gene: TRBV9; j_gene: TRBJ2-1; CDR3aa: ASSVYSSYNEQF
v_gene: TRBV29-1; j_gene: TRBJ2-2; CDR3aa: SVGANTGELF
v_gene: TRBV30; j_gene: TRBJ1-2; CDR3aa: AWSVAVYGYT
v_gene: TRBV7-2; j_gene: TRBJ2-1; CDR3aa: ASSWGLAPNNEQF
v_gene: TRBV9; j_gene: TRBJ2-2; CDR3aa: ASSSASPGELF
v_gene: TRBV27; j_gene: TRBJ1-4; CDR3aa: ASSRALGRKEKLF
v_gene: TRBV7-6; j_gene: TRBJ2-1; CDR3aa: ASSLVAGSYNEQF
v_gene: TRBV10-2; j_gene: TRBJ1-5; CDR3aa: ASRDREVGPQH
v_gene: TRBV6-5; j_gene: TRBJ1-2; CDR3aa: ASSPSEVHGYT